This TCR beta chain was sequenced in a study of long-term antiretroviral therapy in people with HIV. CDR3 length equals 15 residues. Germline V gives CDR1 SGHTS, CDR2 YDEGEE. Trimming stripped 2 bases from V and 3 bases from J, with 12 bases between. This was the immunoSEQ v3.0 assay at survey level. Clones were read by immunoSEQ multiplex PCR, and TCRdb kept only the in-frame ones, dropping some. The sample holds 25,000 to 30,000 clones; 70% to 90% are singletons and the top ten take about 8.2%. This chain connects TRBV5-8 to TRBJ1-5; D unclear. This specimen was unsorted PBMCs, taken 3 years after starting antiretroviral therapy. This clonotype was obtained from a man in his forties with HIV. The CDR3 loop reads CASSFPGVNNQPQHF. The CDR3 DNA sequence: TGTGCCAGCAGCTTTCCGGGTGTCAACAATCAGCCCCAGCATTTT. The whole variable domain, filled in from reference TRBV5-8 and TRBJ1-5, reads EAGVTQSPTHLIKTRGQQATLRCSPISGHTSVYWYQQALGLGLQFLLWYDEGEERNRGNFPPRFSGRQFPNYSSELNVNALELEDSALYLCASSFPGVNNQPQHFGDGTRLSIL.